This passage covers 28 T cell receptor beta chains from one sample sequenced in a study of blood T cells in healthy people across ages. A J-beta primer mix and a sample-barcoded 5' primer were used in a second PCR of roughly 6 to 11 cycles. TCRdb reprocessed the 5' RACE reads via MiXCR and lists one record per CDR3 protein. This table has roughly 860,000 distinct CDR3 sequences, approximately 65% appearing once. The sequencing input was blood. These receptors were collected from a man under 40 in good health.

In this sample, this clonotype turned up once. With a much larger clone just one base away, this may be a read error. The gene calls are TRBV2 and TRBJ2-5, with D unclear. Germline lookup yields CDR1 SNHLY and CDR2 FYNNEI. The CDR3 totals 13 residues. The germline V and J ends were trimmed by 1 base and 11 bases, with 14 bases remaining between them. CDR3 bases: TGTGCCAGCAGTGAAGGAGTCTACAATGAGCAGTACTTC. It yields the protein CASSEGVYNEQYF. Full variable domain (remainder filled in from reference TRBV2 and TRBJ2-5): EPEVTQTPSHQVTQMGQEVILRCVPISNHLYFYWYRQILGQKVEFLVSFYNNEISEKSEIFDDQFSVERPDGSNFTLKIRSTKLEDSAMYFCASSEGVYNEQYFGPGTRLLVL.

The chain uses TRBV3-1 and TRBJ1-2; D is unclear. CDR1 LGHDT and CDR2 YNNKEL come from the germline V gene (reference sequence). Deletions cut 3 bases from V and 8 bases from J, with 13 bases between. The CDR3 has 13 amino acids. In DNA, the CDR3 is TGTGCCAGCAGCCAGGGAGCGGGTAGCGGCTACACCTTC. Its translation is CASSQGAGSGYTF.

The chain joins TRBV7-9 to TRBJ1-2; D is ambiguous. From germline, CDR1 is SEHNR and CDR2 FQNEAQ (reference sequence). Trimming took off 6 bases at V and 4 bases at J, with 15 bases between the two ends. The CDR3 contains 14 residues. Here the CDR3 DNA reads TGTGCCAGCAGGGAACCTGGAACTACCTATGGCTACACCTTC. This encodes CASREPGTTYGYTF. The whole variable domain, filled in from reference TRBV7-9 and TRBJ1-2, reads DTGVSQNPRHKITKRGQNVTFRCDPISEHNRLYWYRQTLGQGPEFLTYFQNEAQLEKSRLLSDRFSAERPKGSFSTLEIQRTEQGDSAMYLCASREPGTTYGYTFGSGTRLTVV.

The rearrangement joins TRBV5-1 to TRBJ2-6; D may match TRBD1 or TRBD2 (5 bases each). The V end was cut by 1 base, the J end by 4 bases, with 18 bases between. The CDR3 length is 18 residues. Per germline, CDR1 SGHRS and CDR2 YFSETQ. This CDR3 is CASSLWAWGTSGANVLTF. For the CDR3, the DNA is TGCGCCAGCAGCTTGTGGGCGTGGGGGACCTCAGGGGCCAACGTCCTGACTTTC.

This clonotype occurred once. The chain is built from TRBV20-1 and TRBJ2-7; the D gene is possibly TRBD1 (5 bases). The end of the DNA is better explained by TRBJ2-5, so the J call may be wrong. The CDR3 has 12 amino acids. Germline V gene data show CDR1 as DFQATT and CDR2 as SNEGSKA (reference sequence). The DNA of the CDR3 is TGCAGTGCTAAGACTCAGGGAGAGACCCAGTACTTC. It is translated as CSAKTQGETQYF.

This rearrangement joins TRBV9 to TRBJ2-5; no definite D call. This CDR3 contains 13 residues. Germline-derived CDR1 and CDR2 are SGDLS and YYNGEE. Trimming removed 3 bases from V and 11 bases from J, with 17 bases in between. CDR3 sequence: CASSDEVGFEQYF. The CDR3 DNA is TGTGCCAGCAGCGACGAAGTAGGGTTTGAGCAGTACTTC.

The V and J genes are TRBV28 and TRBJ1-1, with 10 bases fitting TRBD1. The germline gives CDR1 MDHEN, CDR2 SYDVKM. The CDR3 has 17 amino acids. Trimming took 6 bases from V and 5 from J; bases not matched to a gene: 15. The CDR3 loop is CASSPIPGQGWNTEAFF. The CDR3 nucleotides are TGTGCCAGCAGCCCCATCCCGGGACAGGGGTGGAATACTGAAGCTTTCTTT.

This clonotype came up once. V usage is TRBV6-4 and J usage is TRBJ2-4; 8 positions match TRBD2. Near its end, the DNA agrees better with TRBJ2-5, so the J call may be wrong. CDR1 MRHNA and CDR2 SNTAGT come from the germline V gene. The CDR3 is 16 residues long. The CDR3 loop reads CASLRLAGGNQETQYF. The DNA for the CDR3 is TGTGCCAGCCTAAGGCTAGCGGGTGGGAACCAAGAGACCCAGTACTTC.

The chain joins TRBV7-2 to TRBJ2-6; 11 positions match TRBD2. Trimming cost V 6 bases and J 0 bases; bases outside gene matches: 7. Germline values: CDR1 SGHTA, CDR2 FQGNSA. CDR3 length: 18 amino acids. DNA of the CDR3: TGTGCCAGCAGAATTAGCGGGGGGGCGACCTCTGGGGCCAACGTCCTGACTTTC. Its translation is CASRISGGATSGANVLTF.

This clonotype has a handful of counts. This chain uses TRBV5-1 with TRBJ2-7; possible D gene TRBD2, 6 bases. This CDR3 comprises 14 residues. The germline V gene encodes CDR1 SGHRS and CDR2 YFSETQ. The V and J ends lost 0 bases and 4 bases respectively, with 11 bases between them. CDR3 coding DNA: TGCGCCAGCAGCTTGGCCGGGGAGGCTTACGAGCAGTACTTC. This gives the protein CASSLAGEAYEQYF.

This clonotype has just a few counts. The chain links TRBV11-2 to TRBJ2-7; no definite D call. Germline-derived CDR1 and CDR2 are SGHAT and FQNNGV. The ends were cut back, 8 bases at V and 5 bases at J, with 10 bases in the middle. The CDR3 consists of 11 residues. In DNA, the CDR3 is TGTGCCAGCCGCAGAGGAAACGAGCAGTACTTC. Its translation is CASRRGNEQYF.

The rearrangement uses TRBV12-3 or TRBV12-4 and TRBJ2-1; 9 bases align to TRBD1. This CDR3 contains 15 residues. Trimming removed 7 bases from V and 8 bases from J; junction bases left unmatched: 12. CDR3 nucleotide sequence: TGTGCCAGCACCCTTTCCGGGACAGGGTTCGATGAGCAGTTCTTC. This sequence encodes CASTLSGTGFDEQFF.

In this sample, this clonotype turned up a few times. The chain links TRBV7-2 to TRBJ2-7; the D gene is possibly TRBD1 (6 bases). Germline V CDR1 and CDR2: SGHTA, FQGNSA. There are 14 residues in the CDR3. Trimming cost V 1 base and J 3 bases, with 10 bases left between them. The CDR3 nucleotides read TGTGCCAGCAGCTTAGGGACAGTGATCTACGAGCAGTACTTC. It is translated as CASSLGTVIYEQYF.

The chain couples TRBV18 to TRBJ1-1, with D unresolved. The germline gives CDR1 KGHSH, CDR2 LQKENI. The CDR3 contains 14 residues. Trimming removed 3 bases from V and 1 base from J, with 9 bases in between. CDR3 sequence reads: CASSPWSGNTEAFF. CDR3 coding DNA: TGTGCCAGCTCACCTTGGTCTGGGAACACTGAAGCTTTCTTT.

This rearrangement joins TRBV6-5 to TRBJ2-7; 7 nucleotides align to TRBD1. The V and J ends lost 2 bases and 0 bases, in that order; junction bases with no gene match: 4. Germline loops: CDR1 MNHEY, CDR2 SVGAGI. CDR3 length: 15 residues. The CDR3 spells CASSYAGDSSYEQYF. The CDR3 DNA reads as TGTGCCAGCAGTTACGCTGGGGACAGCTCCTACGAGCAGTACTTC.

In its sample, this clonotype was seen a few times. This sequence joins TRBV7-2 and TRBJ2-7; D is perhaps TRBD1 (5 bases). Trimming took 4 bases from V and 3 from J, leaving 13 bases between them. The CDR3 has 14 residues. Per germline, CDR1 SGHTA and CDR2 FQGNSA. This chain's CDR3 is CASSSQGSDYEQYF. The CDR3 nucleotides are TGTGCCAGCAGCTCGCAGGGTTCCGACTACGAGCAGTACTTC.

V and J are TRBV4-3 and TRBJ1-2, with no clear D. This CDR3 spans 15 amino acids. From germline, CDR1 is LGHNA and CDR2 YSLEER. V shed 1 base and J shed 2 bases, with 11 bases lying between them. CDR3 sequence: CASSQGYGQNYGYTF. DNA of the CDR3: TGCGCCAGCAGCCAAGGGTACGGGCAGAACTATGGCTACACCTTC.

The genes are TRBV4-1 and TRBJ1-5; D ambiguous. The CDR3 is made up of 13 amino acids. The germline CDR1 and CDR2 sequences are MGHRA and YSYEKL. Trimming stripped 0 bases from V and 9 bases from J, with 9 bases between. CDR3 DNA sequence: TGCGCCAGCAGCCAAGATTGGGGAAGGCCCCAGCATTTT. Translating it yields CASSQDWGRPQHF.

This sequence joins TRBV12-3 or TRBV12-4 and TRBJ2-1; no definite D call. V was shortened by 10 bases and J by 0 bases, with 19 bases between the two germline ends. The CDR3 is 16 residues long. CDR3 region: CANKSSFGCSYNEQFF. In DNA, the CDR3 is TGTGCCAACAAGTCTTCGTTCGGGTGCTCCTACAATGAGCAGTTCTTC.

In regard to this clonotype: With a much larger clone just one base away, this may be a read error. The CDR3 region is CASRPSGGPVGTQYF. The DNA of the CDR3 is TGTGCCAGCAGGCCCAGCGGGGGGCCCGTAGGGACCCAGTACTTC. The chain recombines TRBV6-5 with TRBJ2-5; the match to TRBD2 covers 9 bases. CDR1 is MNHEY, CDR2 SVGAGI, per germline. Trimming at V came to 6 bases and at J to 7 bases, leaving 12 bases not matched to a gene. The CDR3 runs to 15 residues.

This chain links TRBV7-2 with TRBJ2-5; the match to TRBD2 covers 7 bases. The CDR3 runs 15 residues. Germline CDR1 and CDR2: SGHTA and FQGNSA. J gave up 5 bases and V 2 bases, and 8 bases lay outside the gene matches. The CDR3 here is CASSLIGGGRETQYF. The CDR3 DNA is TGTGCCAGCAGCTTAATTGGGGGGGGACGGGAGACCCAGTACTTC.

The sample holds one count of this clonotype. The V and J genes are TRBV7-9 and TRBJ2-4; 10 positions match TRBD1. The J segment lost 3 bases and the V segment lost 5 bases, leaving 7 bases of the junction unmatched. Germline lookup yields CDR1 SEHNR and CDR2 FQNEAQ (reference sequence). This CDR3 contains 16 residues. This CDR3 reads CASSIDRGQSKNIQYF. For the CDR3, the DNA is TGTGCCAGCAGCATTGACAGGGGGCAAAGCAAAAACATTCAGTACTTC.

The chain employs TRBV4-2 and TRBJ2-1; weak D call: TRBD2 (6 bases). This CDR3 spans 15 amino acids. Germline values: CDR1 LGHNA, CDR2 YNFKEQ. The V end lost 1 base, the J end lost 7 bases, and 14 bases lay between the germline ends. CDR3 sequence reads: CASSQGDRGRNEQFF. The DNA for the CDR3 is TGTGCCAGCAGCCAAGGGGATCGGGGGAGGAATGAGCAGTTCTTC.

The chain carries TRBV9 and TRBJ1-1; unclear D gene. The CDR3 sequence is 12 residues long. Germline V CDR1 and CDR2: SGDLS, YYNGEE. The V end lost 3 bases, the J end lost 4 bases, and 7 bases lay between the germline ends. The CDR3, as DNA: TGTGCCAGCAGCGATAAGGGCACTGAAGCTTTCTTT. Translating gives CASSDKGTEAFF.

The chain carries TRBV24-1 and TRBJ2-5; 9 nucleotides match TRBD2. The germline CDR1 and CDR2 sequences are KGHDR and SFDVKD. This CDR3 is 16 amino acids long. The V gene end was trimmed by 3 bases and the J gene end by 4 bases; junction bases not matched to a gene: 8. CDR3 in amino acids: CATSDPLRGGPETQYF. CDR3 coding DNA: TGTGCCACCAGTGATCCCTTGCGGGGGGGCCCAGAGACCCAGTACTTC.

In DNA, the CDR3 is TGTGCCAGCAGCTTAGATTCGAACACCGGGGAGCTGTTTTTT. This codes for CASSLDSNTGELFF. The chain has TRBV7-2 and TRBJ2-2; the D is unclear. V was clipped by 1 base and J by 0 bases, with 3 bases between them. The germline V gene has CDR1 SGHTA and CDR2 FQGNSA. This CDR3 region has 14 residues.

Comment on this clonotype: A read error is possible here, since a much larger clone lies one base away. This chain connects TRBV12-3 or TRBV12-4 to TRBJ2-5, with 7 bases lining up with TRBD2. V gave up 7 bases and J gave up 0 bases; unmatched junction bases: 8. The CDR3 contains 15 residues. The CDR3 DNA follows: TGTGCCAGCACCGTGAGGCGGGAGAACCAAGAGACCCAGTACTTC. Its protein is CASTVRRENQETQYF.

This clonotype was counted only a few times. The chain combines TRBV4-2 with TRBJ1-2; D gene ambiguous. The ends were cut back, 0 bases at V and 6 bases at J, with 11 bases in the middle. CDR1 LGHNA and CDR2 YNFKEQ come from the germline V gene. The CDR3 consists of 14 residues. The CDR3 DNA is TGTGCCAGCAGCCAAGATCGGGGTGGCGATGGCTACACCTTC. Translation gives CASSQDRGGDGYTF.